These 11 T cell receptor beta chains were sequenced from one sample in a study of cytomegalovirus exposure and HLA in healthy donors. The primer mix had 60 Vbeta and 13 Jbeta primers. Profiling relied on immunoSEQ multiplex PCR, and the TCRdb table lists in-frame clones only, not all of them. The sample gives roughly 100,000 clones, around three quarters of which show up once; 1.5% to 2% is in the top ten. Sequenced material: PBMCs. The origin of the receptors is a man between 40 and 49 years old in good health and CMV-seronegative.

Only a few counts were recorded for this clone. In DNA form, the CDR3 reads TGTGCCAGCTCACCACCGCGGGACAGCTATGGCTACACCTTC. It is translated as CASSPPRDSYGYTF. The V and J genes are TRBV18 and TRBJ1-2, with 7 bases aligning to TRBD1. The CDR3 is made up of 14 amino acids. V shed 0 bases, J shed 4 bases, and the junction held 2 bases outside the gene matches. Germline V gives CDR1 KGHSH, CDR2 LQKENI.

The rearrangement uses TRBV11-2 and TRBJ2-2; D gene unclear. This CDR3 has 14 residues. Trimming shortened V by 1 base and J by 3 bases, and 6 bases separated the two germline ends. Germline lookup yields CDR1 SGHAT and CDR2 FQNNGV. DNA for the CDR3: TGTGCCAGCAGCTTAGTTACTTACACCGGGGAGCTGTTTTTT. Its translation is CASSLVTYTGELFF.

The chain carries TRBV19 and TRBJ2-1; 7 positions agree with TRBD1. The V gene end was trimmed by 4 bases and the J gene end by 7 bases; junction bases not matched to a gene: 4. The CDR3 is made up of 13 amino acids. Per the germline V gene, CDR1 is LNHDA and CDR2 is SQIVND (reference sequence). This chain's CDR3 is CASSKTGLNEQFF. CDR3 bases: TGTGCCAGTAGTAAGACAGGGTTAAATGAGCAGTTCTTC.

On this clone: This same CDR3 is encoded by further DNA sequences in the sample. J is TRBJ1-1 and V is TRBV11-2, with 7 positions matching TRBD1. With V trimmed by 4 bases and J by 1 base, 6 bases remained unmatched. Germline-derived CDR1 and CDR2 are SGHAT and FQNNGV. The length of the CDR3 is 15 residues. The CDR3 is CASSSLTGTNTEAFF. CDR3 bases: TGTGCCAGCAGCTCCCTGACAGGGACGAACACTGAAGCTTTCTTT.

The chain is built from TRBV13 and TRBJ1-5; tentatively, D is TRBD1 (5 bases). Trimming took off 5 bases at V and 7 bases at J, with 12 bases between the two ends. CDR3 length: 13 residues. The germline V gene encodes CDR1 PRHDT and CDR2 FYEKMQ (reference sequence). In nucleotides, the CDR3 is TGTGCCAGCAGCCCGACTGGGGGGCAGCCCCAGCATTTT. This gives the protein CASSPTGGQPQHF.

V gene TRBV5-5 combines with J gene TRBJ1-1; D is unresolved. V was trimmed by 2 bases and J by 2 bases, leaving 7 bases between them. The CDR3 loop spans 13 amino acids. Germline V gene lookup returns CDR1 SGHKS and CDR2 YYEKEE (reference sequence). The CDR3 coding sequence is TGTGCCAGCAGCTTTCCCTACAACACTGAAGCTTTCTTT. This codes for CASSFPYNTEAFF.

This chain joins TRBV5-1 and TRBJ2-3, with a tentative D call TRBD2 (6 bases). CDR3 length: 16 residues. The V end lost 7 bases, the J end lost 0 bases, and 18 bases lay between the germline ends. Germline V gene lookup returns CDR1 SGHRS and CDR2 YFSETQ. Written as DNA, the CDR3 is TGCGCCAGCGCCAACGGTATAGCGGAGAGCACAGATACGCAGTATTTT. Its translation is CASANGIAESTDTQYF.

V gene TRBV7-9 combines with J gene TRBJ1-2; D is unresolved. The V and J ends lost 3 bases and 8 bases respectively, with 13 bases between them. The CDR3 loop spans 13 amino acids. CDR1 SEHNR and CDR2 FQNEAQ come from the germline V gene (reference sequence). For the CDR3, the DNA is TGTGCCAGCAGCTTTGAGGGTAAAGGGGGCTACACCTTC. It translates to CASSFEGKGGYTF.

The V gene is TRBV27, the J gene TRBJ1-6, with TRBD1 matching 9 bases. The CDR3 sequence is 14 residues long. Germline CDR1 and CDR2: MNHEY and SMNVEV (reference sequence). J gave up 14 bases and V 5 bases, and 10 bases lay outside the gene matches. CDR3 DNA sequence: TGTGCCAGCAGTATCGGGACAGGGACCGACACCCTCCACTTT. It translates to CASSIGTGTDTLHF.

The chain has TRBV5-4 and TRBJ2-2; 10 bases line up with TRBD1. CDR3 size: 15 residues. Germline values: CDR1 SGHNT, CDR2 YYREEE (reference sequence). V dropped 4 bases and J dropped 5; count of bases not matched to a gene: 5. The CDR3 region has the DNA TGTGCCAGCAGCCCGGGACAGGGGTTTACCGGGGAGCTGTTTTTT. This gives the protein CASSPGQGFTGELFF.

V is TRBV19 and J is TRBJ2-7; TRBD1 agrees at 9 bases. Germline CDR1 LNHDA, CDR2 SQIVND (reference sequence). J gave up 6 bases and V 10 bases, and 4 bases lay outside the gene matches. The CDR3 is 11 residues long. The CDR3: CATEDRGEQYF. The CDR3 coding sequence is TGTGCCACCGAGGACAGGGGCGAGCAGTACTTC.